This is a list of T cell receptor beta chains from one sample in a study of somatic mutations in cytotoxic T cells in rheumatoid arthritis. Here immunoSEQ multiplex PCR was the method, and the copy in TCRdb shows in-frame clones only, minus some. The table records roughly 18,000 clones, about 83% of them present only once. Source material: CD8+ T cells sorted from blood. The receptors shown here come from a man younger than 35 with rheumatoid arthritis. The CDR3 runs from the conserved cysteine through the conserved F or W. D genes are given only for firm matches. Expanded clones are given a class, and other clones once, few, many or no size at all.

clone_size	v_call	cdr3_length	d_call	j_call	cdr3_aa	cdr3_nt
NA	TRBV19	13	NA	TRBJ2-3	CASSGRGTDTQYF	TGTGCCAGTAGTGGGCGGGGTACAGATACGCAGTATTTT
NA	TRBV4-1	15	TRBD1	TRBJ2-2	CASSFPGTGSGELFF	TGCGCCAGCAGCTTCCCGGGGACAGGGTCCGGGGAGCTGTTTTTT
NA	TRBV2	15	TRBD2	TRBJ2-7	CASRLLAGGPYEQYF	TGTGCCAGCAGACTTCTAGCGGGGGGTCCCTACGAGCAGTACTTC
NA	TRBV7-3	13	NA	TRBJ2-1	CASSLTQGNEQFF	TGTGCCAGCAGCTTAACACAGGGTAATGAGCAGTTCTTC
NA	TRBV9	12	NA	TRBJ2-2	CASRGNTGELFF	TGTGCCAGCAGGGGGAACACCGGGGAGCTGTTTTTT
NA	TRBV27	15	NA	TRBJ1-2	CASSLSTGARGGYTF	TGTGCCAGCAGTTTATCGACGGGGGCGCGGGGTGGCTACACCTTC
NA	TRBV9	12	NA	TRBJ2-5	CASSGYQETQYF	TGTGCCAGCAGCGGGTACCAAGAGACCCAGTACTTC
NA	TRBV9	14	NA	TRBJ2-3	CASSRGDTTDTQYF	TGTGCCAGCAGCAGGGGGGATACGACAGATACGCAGTATTTT
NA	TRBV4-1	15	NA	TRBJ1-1	CASSQERGVNTEAFF	TGCGCCAGCAGCCAAGAGAGGGGAGTGAACACTGAAGCTTTCTTT
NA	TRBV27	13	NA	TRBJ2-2	CASSLSYTGELFF	TGTGCCAGCAGTTTATCGTACACCGGGGAGCTGTTTTTT
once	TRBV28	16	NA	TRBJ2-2	CASGGGFVGITGELFF	TGTGCCAGCGGCGGTGGATTCGTGGGAATCACCGGGGAGCTGTTTTTT
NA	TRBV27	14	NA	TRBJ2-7	CASSLSMGPNEQYF	TGTGCCAGCAGTTTATCGATGGGCCCGAACGAGCAGTACTTC
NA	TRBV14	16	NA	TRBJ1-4	CASSQGARASNEKLFF	TGTGCCAGCAGCCAAGGAGCAAGGGCGTCTAATGAAAAACTGTTTTTT
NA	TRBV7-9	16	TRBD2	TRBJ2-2	CASSLLGLAIFGELFF	TGTGCCAGCAGCCTCCTGGGACTAGCGATTTTCGGGGAGCTGTTTTTT
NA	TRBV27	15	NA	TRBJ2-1	CASSLGVDSYNEQFF	TGTGCCAGCAGTTTAGGGGTGGACTCCTACAATGAGCAGTTCTTC
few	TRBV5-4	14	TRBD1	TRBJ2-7	CASSLGQGAVEQYF	TGTGCCAGCAGCTTGGGACAGGGGGCGGTTGAGCAGTACTTC